This TCR beta chain was recorded in a study of glioma-infiltrating T cells after dendritic cell vaccination. Overall study context: Patients received three intradermal dendritic cell vaccine injections at biweekly intervals.

CDR1 and CDR2 (germline): SEHNR, FQNEAQ (reference sequence). Trimming cost V 3 bases and J 3 bases, with 9 bases left between them. The CDR3 length is 14 residues. Data came from immunoSEQ multiplex PCR; TCRdb stores just in-frame clones and leaves some out. The table includes tens of thousands of clones, almost 85% detected once. Only patients with spare fresh-frozen tumor and over two years of follow-up were included. The sample consisted of blood, taken before dendritic cell vaccination. This TCR derives from a human donor with glioblastoma. The chain employs TRBV7-9 and TRBJ2-1, with D maybe TRBD1 (6 bases). The CDR3 DNA sequence: TGTGCCAGCAGCTTCCAGACAGGCTACAATGAGCAGTTCTTC. Protein sequence: CASSFQTGYNEQFF.